This record looks at one TCR beta chain sequence and its context. This record belongs to a study of CD8 T cells in ankylosing spondylitis. This CDR3 is built from 14 residues. The germline V and J ends were trimmed by 5 bases and 6 bases, with 13 bases remaining between them. Germline assignment: CDR1 MNHNS and CDR2 SASEGT. One entry per CDR3 protein, called by TCRdb with MiXCR from the 5' RACE reads. The sample holds roughly 48,000 distinct CDR3 sequences, 7.4% seen once. This receptor was taken from a female donor with ankylosing spondylitis or in good health (not recorded which). Sequenced input: blood, either unsorted or a sorted T cell fraction (not recorded which). J is TRBJ1-4 and V is TRBV6-1; D gene uncertain. The CDR3 reads CASSRLGSDEKLFF. Written as DNA, the CDR3 is TGTGCCAGCAGTCGCCTCGGCAGCGATGAAAAACTGTTTTTT.